Presented here are 29 T cell receptor beta chains from one specimen sequenced in a study of T cells after yellow fever vaccination. A single record per CDR3 protein comes from TCRdb applying MiXCR to the 5' RACE reads. The sample lists almost 600,000 distinct CDR3 sequences; roughly 14% were seen once. The specimen was PBMCs, collected on the day of the yellow fever booster vaccination. Receptors were obtained from a man aged 25 to 45 who received the YFV17D yellow fever vaccine.

The chain joins TRBV7-9 to TRBJ2-7; weak D call: TRBD1 (6 bases). Trimming pared 3 bases from V and 0 bases from J, leaving 9 bases between. CDR1 and CDR2 from the germline V gene are SEHNR and FQNEAQ (reference sequence). This CDR3 is 14 amino acids long. CDR3 sequence: CASSFDRFSYEQYF. In DNA form, the CDR3 reads TGTGCCAGCAGCTTTGACAGGTTCTCCTACGAGCAGTACTTC.

This clonotype was detected many times. V is TRBV5-1 and J is TRBJ2-3; D remains unclear. Germline-derived CDR1 and CDR2 are SGHRS and YFSETQ. The CDR3 has 14 residues. Trimming took off 0 bases at V and 1 base at J, with 6 bases between the two ends. In DNA, the CDR3 is TGCGCCAGCAGCTTGGGAACCGGCACAGATACGCAGTATTTT. Protein product: CASSLGTGTDTQYF. Full variable domain (remainder filled in from reference TRBV5-1 and TRBJ2-3): KAGVTQTPRYLIKTRGQQVTLSCSPISGHRSVSWYQQTPGQGLQFLFEYFSETQRNKGNFPGRFSGRQFSNSRSEMNVSTLELGDSALYLCASSLGTGTDTQYFGPGTRLTVL.

The chain couples TRBV7-2 to TRBJ2-7; 8 nucleotides align to TRBD2. The CDR3 contains 16 residues. The germline V gene has CDR1 SGHTA and CDR2 FQGNSA. Trimming removed 3 bases from V and 0 bases from J; junction bases left unmatched: 7. The CDR3 region is CASSLTSAWSSYEQYF. CDR3 DNA sequence: TGTGCCAGCAGCTTGACTAGCGCCTGGAGCTCCTACGAGCAGTACTTC.

The chain is built from TRBV2 and TRBJ2-7; D is ambiguous. The V gene lost 7 bases and the J gene lost 7 bases, with 11 bases spanning the gap. The CDR3 is 11 amino acids. CDR1 is SNHLY, CDR2 FYNNEI, per germline. The DNA of the CDR3 is TGTGCCAGCACAAGCGTCGGGGAGCAGTACTTC. It translates to CASTSVGEQYF.

The chain joins TRBV6-1 to TRBJ1-5; tentative D call: TRBD1 (5 bases). The V and J ends lost 8 bases and 5 bases respectively, with 19 bases between them. The CDR3 extends over 15 amino acids. The germline gives CDR1 MNHNS, CDR2 SASEGT. The CDR3 coding sequence is TGTGCCAGCTCGAGAGGGGCGCGAAGGGATCAGCCCCAGCATTTT. Translating gives CASSRGARRDQPQHF.

A few counts support this clonotype. For the CDR3, the DNA is TGTGCCAGCAGTCTTTCAGGGAACGGAAACACCATATATTTT. It codes for CASSLSGNGNTIYF. The V call is TRBV6-2 or TRBV6-3, the J call TRBJ1-3; D perhaps matches TRBD1 (5 bases). The CDR3 is 14 amino acids. V lost 5 bases, J lost 4 bases, and 12 bases lay in between. Per germline, CDR1 MNHEY and CDR2 SVGEGT.

The CDR3, as DNA: TGTGCCAGCAGCTTGGGGGTGTTGCGTGGGGAGCAGTTCTTC. Translation: CASSLGVLRGEQFF. This chain links TRBV5-6 with TRBJ2-1; D gene uncertain. In germline, CDR1 is SGHDT, CDR2 YYEEEE. The V gene lost 0 bases and the J gene lost 10 bases, with 14 bases spanning the gap. CDR3 length: 14 residues. Complete variable domain (other parts from reference TRBV5-6 and TRBJ2-1): DAGVTQSPTHLIKTRGQQVTLRCSPKSGHDTVSWYQQALGQGPQFIFQYYEEEERQRGNFPDRFSGHQFPNYSSELNVNALLLGDSALYLCASSLGVLRGEQFFGPGTRLTVL.

This clonotype was seen once. The V gene is TRBV20-1, the J gene TRBJ1-1, with a weak D call TRBD1 (6 bases). Germline values: CDR1 DFQATT, CDR2 SNEGSKA (reference sequence). The CDR3 loop spans 15 amino acids. V gave up 6 bases and J gave up 2 bases, with 19 bases separating them. CDR3 loop: CSARRPDGGNTEAFF. The CDR3 nucleotides are TGCAGTGCCAGGCGGCCGGACGGGGGCAACACTGAAGCTTTCTTT.

The rearrangement joins TRBV20-1 to TRBJ2-1; weak D call: TRBD1 (6 bases). Germline V gene lookup returns CDR1 DFQATT and CDR2 SNEGSKA (reference sequence). The V end was cut by 5 bases, the J end by 0 bases, with 14 bases between. The CDR3 covers 15 residues. The CDR3 loop reads CSAGSQGSSYNEQFF. CDR3 in DNA: TGCAGTGCTGGGTCCCAGGGGTCCTCCTACAATGAGCAGTTCTTC.

The rearrangement links TRBV30 to TRBJ2-1, with 8 bases aligning to TRBD2. Germline loops: CDR1 GTSNPN, CDR2 SVGIG (reference sequence). The V gene end was trimmed by 2 bases and the J gene end by 7 bases; junction bases not matched to a gene: 7. The CDR3 totals 14 residues. The CDR3, as DNA: TGTGCCTGGAGTTCAACTAGCGGTTATAATGAGCAGTTCTTC. Protein: CAWSSTSGYNEQFF.

This clonotype turned up a few times. This chain connects TRBV7-9 to TRBJ1-1, with D possibly being TRBD1 (5 bases). The V and J ends lost 0 bases and 8 bases respectively, with 10 bases between them. Per germline, CDR1 SEHNR and CDR2 FQNEAQ (reference sequence). The length of the CDR3 is 13 residues. CDR3 coding DNA: TGTGCCAGCAGCTTAGCGGGGGGGGAAGAAGCTTTCTTT. Protein sequence: CASSLAGGEEAFF.

V is TRBV5-1 and J is TRBJ2-7; TRBD2 matches 8 bases. The J segment lost 4 bases and the V segment lost 3 bases, leaving 9 bases of the junction unmatched. The CDR3 is 15 residues long. Germline-derived CDR1 and CDR2 are SGHRS and YFSETQ. The DNA for the CDR3 is TGCGCCAGCAGCTCCTCCGGGACTAGATATTACGAGCAGTACTTC. This gives the protein CASSSSGTRYYEQYF.

The chain recombines TRBV25-1 with TRBJ2-5; 8 bases fit TRBD1. After removal of 7 bases from V and 4 bases from J, the junction contained 5 bases not matched to a gene. The CDR3 is 13 amino acids. In germline, CDR1 is MGHDK, CDR2 SYGVNS. Here the CDR3 reads CASTRTGPETQYF. In nucleotides, the CDR3 is TGTGCCAGCACACGGACAGGGCCAGAGACCCAGTACTTC.

This clonotype was detected many times. The V call is TRBV27, the J call TRBJ2-1; 10 positions agree with TRBD2. V trimming: 2 bases; J trimming: 3 bases; junction bases outside the gene matches: 1. The CDR3 runs to 15 residues. Germline CDR1 and CDR2: MNHEY and SMNVEV (reference sequence). The CDR3 bases are TGTGCCAGCAGTTTACGACTAGCGGGCTACAATGAGCAGTTCTTC. This translates into CASSLRLAGYNEQFF.

This chain uses TRBV20-1 with TRBJ1-2; D gene uncertain. Germline lookup yields CDR1 DFQATT and CDR2 SNEGSKA (reference sequence). V lost 4 bases and J lost 7, with 16 bases in between. The CDR3 is made up of 13 amino acids. The CDR3 loop is CSATPFRSGGYTF. The CDR3 DNA reads TGCAGTGCTACCCCTTTCCGGTCCGGTGGCTACACCTTC.

This clonotype turned up a few times. The DNA for the CDR3 is TGCAGTGCTAGAGGCGTTTCTAACTATGGCTACACCTTC. This encodes CSARGVSNYGYTF. This chain uses TRBV20-1 with TRBJ1-2; the D is unclear. Germline loops: CDR1 DFQATT, CDR2 SNEGSKA (reference sequence). The CDR3 runs to 13 residues. V was shortened by 1 base and J by 0 bases, with 6 bases between the two germline ends.

This clonotype was recorded a few times. This chain connects TRBV27 to TRBJ2-7; 8 nucleotides align to TRBD1. Trimming at V came to 10 bases and at J to 9 bases, leaving 8 bases not matched to a gene. Germline values: CDR1 MNHEY, CDR2 SMNVEV (reference sequence). This CDR3 has 11 amino acids. The CDR3 coding sequence is TGTGCCACCGCCATGGGACAGGTGCAGTACTTC. This sequence encodes CATAMGQVQYF.

This clonotype has a handful of counts. The chain is built from TRBV7-9 and TRBJ1-5; D possibly corresponds to TRBD1 (6 bases). V lost 5 bases and J 7 bases, leaving 21 bases between the germline ends. Germline assignment: CDR1 SEHNR and CDR2 FQNEAQ (reference sequence). This CDR3 has 16 residues. The DNA for the CDR3 is TGTGCCAGCAGCGCAGACCGGGGGCCCCGAGGGCAGCCCCAGCATTTT. Translating gives CASSADRGPRGQPQHF. The entire variable domain, with the rest obtained from reference TRBV7-9 and TRBJ1-5, is as follows: DTGVSQNPRHKITKRGQNVTFRCDPISEHNRLYWYRQTLGQGPEFLTYFQNEAQLEKSRLLSDRFSAERPKGSFSTLEIQRTEQGDSAMYLCASSADRGPRGQPQHFGDGTRLSIL.

The J gene is TRBJ2-4, the V gene TRBV5-1; tentative D call: TRBD2 (5 bases). The germline gives CDR1 SGHRS, CDR2 YFSETQ. The CDR3 has 13 residues. Trimming cost V 3 bases and J 8 bases, with 12 bases left between them. The CDR3 here is CASSWPGSDIQYF. The CDR3, as DNA: TGCGCCAGCAGCTGGCCGGGGTCTGACATTCAGTACTTC.

Only a few counts were recorded for this clonotype. The chain is built from TRBV12-3 or TRBV12-4 and TRBJ2-2; 7 bases agree with TRBD2. V was pared by 1 base and J by 6 bases, with 2 bases of the junction left unmatched. This CDR3 is 14 amino acids long. The CDR3 sequence is CASSLVGGAGELFF. The CDR3 nucleotides are TGTGCCAGCAGTTTAGTTGGGGGGGCCGGGGAGCTGTTTTTT.

As regards this clonotype: A much larger clonotype is one base distant, so this may be a read error. The V and J genes are TRBV7-9 and TRBJ2-1; 8 bases map to TRBD2. The length of the CDR3 is 13 residues. CDR1 is SEHNR, CDR2 FQNEAQ, per germline (reference sequence). The CDR3 reads CAGSLAGNNEQFF. In DNA, the CDR3 is TGTGCCGGCAGCTTAGCGGGAAACAATGAGCAGTTCTTC.

A few counts support this clonotype. This chain joins TRBV11-2 and TRBJ2-3; TRBD2 matches at 8 bases. Germline V gene lookup returns CDR1 SGHAT and CDR2 FQNNGV. V shed 6 bases, J shed 3 bases, and the junction held 5 bases outside the gene matches. CDR3 length equals 14 residues. CDR3 DNA: TGTGCCAGCAGTCGGGAGGGCCTAACAGATACGCAGTATTTT. Translated: CASSREGLTDTQYF.

There are a few counts of this clonotype. The rearrangement joins TRBV28 to TRBJ1-2; 10 nucleotides line up with TRBD1. J gave up 5 bases and V 5 bases, and 8 bases lay outside the gene matches. Germline CDR1 MDHEN, CDR2 SYDVKM. The CDR3 loop spans 15 amino acids. CDR3 DNA: TGTGCCAGCAGTACGGGACAGGGGAACCATTATGGCTACACCTTC. Its protein product is CASSTGQGNHYGYTF.

This rearrangement joins TRBV12-3 or TRBV12-4 to TRBJ2-3; 12 nucleotides align to TRBD1. V lost 7 bases and J lost 4; bases outside the gene matches: 6. The CDR3 runs 15 residues. In nucleotides, the CDR3 is TGTGCCAGCAAACCGGGACAGGGGGCACCAGATACGCAGTATTTT. Amino acid sequence: CASKPGQGAPDTQYF.

This clonotype has only a few counts. The J gene is TRBJ2-7, the V gene TRBV9; tentative D call: TRBD1 (5 bases). This CDR3 spans 16 amino acids. The germline CDR1 and CDR2 sequences are SGDLS and YYNGEE. V gave up 4 bases and J gave up 2 bases, with 19 bases separating them. CDR3 sequence reads: CASSNPPGQATYEQYF. CDR3 DNA sequence: TGTGCCAGCAGCAATCCCCCAGGGCAGGCTACCTACGAGCAGTACTTC.

The CDR3 DNA reads TGTGCCAGCTCACCACCTGGTGGGGGGCCAGGCGAGCAGTACTTC. It codes for CASSPPGGGPGEQYF. The J gene is TRBJ2-7, the V gene TRBV18; D is tentatively TRBD1 or TRBD2 (6 bases each). There are 15 residues in the CDR3. V lost 0 bases, J lost 6 bases, and 15 bases lay in between. The germline V gene encodes CDR1 KGHSH and CDR2 LQKENI.

This clonotype was recorded a few times. The chain combines TRBV29-1 with TRBJ2-1; 9 nucleotides line up with TRBD1. The CDR3 extends over 14 amino acids. With 4 bases clipped from V and 7 bases from J, the junction kept 8 bases outside the gene matches. Germline CDR1 and CDR2: SQVTM and ANQGSEA. In DNA, the CDR3 is TGCAGCGTTGGTGGGACAGGGATTGAGAATGAGCAGTTCTTC. It translates to CSVGGTGIENEQFF.

This chain connects TRBV20-1 to TRBJ2-2; TRBD1 matches at 8 bases. The CDR3 sequence is 14 residues long. V lost 4 bases to trimming and J lost 3 bases; unmatched junction nucleotides: 4. Germline V gives CDR1 DFQATT, CDR2 SNEGSKA (reference sequence). This CDR3 reads CSANRDRHTGELFF. The CDR3 DNA reads as TGCAGTGCTAACCGGGACAGGCACACCGGGGAGCTGTTTTTT.

In this sample, this clonotype turned up a few times. The gene calls are TRBV12-3 or TRBV12-4 and TRBJ2-7, with 7 bases fitting TRBD2. The V and J ends lost 2 bases and 3 bases, in that order; junction bases with no gene match: 4. The CDR3 consists of 14 residues. The CDR3 protein is CASSLSGRDYEQYF. The CDR3 coding sequence is TGTGCCAGCAGTTTAAGTGGGAGGGACTACGAGCAGTACTTC.